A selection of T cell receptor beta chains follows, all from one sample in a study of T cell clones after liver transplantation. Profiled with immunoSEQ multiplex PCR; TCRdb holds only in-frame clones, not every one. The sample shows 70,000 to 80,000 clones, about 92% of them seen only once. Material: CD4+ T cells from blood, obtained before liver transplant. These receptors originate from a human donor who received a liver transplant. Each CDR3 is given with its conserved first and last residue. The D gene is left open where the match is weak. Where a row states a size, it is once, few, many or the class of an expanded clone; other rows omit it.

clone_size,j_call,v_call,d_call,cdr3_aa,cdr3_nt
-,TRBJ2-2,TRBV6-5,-,CASRDLTGELFF,TGTGCCAGCAGGGACCTCACCGGGGAGCTGTTTTTT
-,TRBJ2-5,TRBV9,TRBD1,CASSVGGGRETQYF,TGTGCCAGCAGCGTAGGAGGGGGCAGGGAGACCCAGTACTTC
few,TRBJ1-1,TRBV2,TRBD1,CASSATGGGSTEAFF,TGTGCCAGCAGTGCCACAGGGGGAGGGAGCACTGAAGCTTTCTTT
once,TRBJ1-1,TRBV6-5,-,CASSVSGVNTEAFF,TGTGCCAGCAGTGTTTCTGGGGTGAACACTGAAGCTTTCTTT
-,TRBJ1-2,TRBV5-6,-,CASSFHGQLFTHGYTF,TGTGCCAGCAGCTTTCATGGACAACTTTTCACTCATGGCTACACCTTC
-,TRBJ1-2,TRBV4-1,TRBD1,CASSQDWGQAEIPVF,TGCGCCAGCAGCCAGGACTGGGGACAGGCGGAGATCCCGGTCTTC
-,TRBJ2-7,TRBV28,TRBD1,CASSHRDRVSYEQYF,TGTGCCAGCAGTCACCGGGACAGGGTGTCCTACGAGCAGTACTTC
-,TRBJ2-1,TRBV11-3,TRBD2,CASSFYASGATSYNEQFF,TGTGCCAGCAGCTTTTACGCTAGCGGGGCTACTTCCTACAATGAGCAGTTCTTC
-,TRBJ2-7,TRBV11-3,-,CASSLGRSYEQYF,TGTGCCAGCAGCCTAGGACGGTCCTACGAGCAGTACTTC
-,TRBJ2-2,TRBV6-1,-,CASSGGLFTGELFF,TGTGCCAGCAGTGGGGGACTGTTCACCGGGGAGCTGTTTTTT
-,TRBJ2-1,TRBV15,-,CATSRRSESGEQFF,TGTGCCACCAGCAGAAGATCAGAGTCGGGTGAGCAGTTCTTC
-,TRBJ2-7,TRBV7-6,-,CASSLAVYYEQYF,TGTGCCAGCAGCTTAGCGGTTTACTACGAGCAGTACTTC
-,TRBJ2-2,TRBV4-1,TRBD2,CASSQTGTSGVLTGELFF,TGCGCCAGCAGCCAAACCGGGACTAGCGGGGTCCTCACCGGGGAGCTGTTTTTT
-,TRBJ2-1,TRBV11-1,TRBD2,CASSIAGYNEQFF,TGTGCCAGCAGCATAGCGGGCTACAATGAGCAGTTCTTC
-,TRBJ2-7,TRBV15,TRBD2,CATSRLAGNSYEQYF,TGTGCCACCAGCAGACTAGCGGGGAACTCCTACGAGCAGTACTTC
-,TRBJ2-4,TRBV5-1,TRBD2,CASALTSGRNIQYF,TGCGCCAGCGCCCTGACTAGCGGGAGAAACATTCAGTACTTC
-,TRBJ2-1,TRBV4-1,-,CASSLQGERYNEQFF,TGCGCCAGCAGCCTCCAAGGTGAGCGGTACAATGAGCAGTTCTTC
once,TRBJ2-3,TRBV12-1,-,CASSPNGLAGLPFRTDTQYF,TGTGCCAGCAGCCCTAACGGACTAGCGGGATTACCTTTTCGCACAGATACGCAGTATTTT
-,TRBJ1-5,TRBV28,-,CASSLYYRVGNQPQHF,TGTGCCAGCAGTTTATACTACAGGGTTGGCAATCAGCCCCAGCATTTT
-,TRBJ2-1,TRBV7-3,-,CASSPRLSSYNEQFF,TGTGCCAGCAGCCCAAGACTCAGCTCCTACAATGAGCAGTTCTTC
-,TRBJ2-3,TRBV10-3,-,CAISDLNTDTQYF,TGTGCCATCAGTGACTTAAACACAGATACGCAGTATTTT
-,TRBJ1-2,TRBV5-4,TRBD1,CASTLTGGPYGYTF,TGTGCCAGCACCCTGACAGGGGGCCCCTATGGCTACACCTTC
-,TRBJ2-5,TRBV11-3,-,CASSLATYQETQYF,TGTGCCAGCAGCTTGGCCACATACCAAGAGACCCAGTACTTC
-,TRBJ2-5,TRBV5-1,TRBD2,CASRQTSGRGETQYF,TGCGCCAGCCGTCAGACTAGCGGGAGGGGGGAGACCCAGTACTTC
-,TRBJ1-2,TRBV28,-,CASSVGGANYGYTF,TGTGCCAGCAGTGTAGGCGGAGCTAACTATGGCTACACCTTC
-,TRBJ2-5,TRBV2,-,CASSPPGITQETQYF,TGTGCCAGCAGTCCACCCGGGATTACTCAAGAGACCCAGTACTTC
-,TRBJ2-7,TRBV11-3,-,CASSIQDRDYEQYF,TGTGCCAGCAGCATCCAGGACAGAGACTACGAGCAGTACTTC
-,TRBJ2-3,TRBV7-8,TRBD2,CASSLARLGLAIGTDTQYF,TGTGCCAGCAGCTTAGCGCGATTGGGACTAGCGATCGGCACAGATACGCAGTATTTT
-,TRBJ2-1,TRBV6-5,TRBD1,CASSPGTGDYNEQFF,TGTGCCAGCAGCCCCGGGACAGGGGACTACAATGAGCAGTTCTTC
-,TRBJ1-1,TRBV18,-,CASSPTGGDTEAFF,TGTGCCAGCTCACCGACCGGAGGGGACACTGAAGCTTTCTTT
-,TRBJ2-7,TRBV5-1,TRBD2,CASSGGLAGVEQYF,TGCGCCAGCAGCGGGGGACTAGCGGGAGTCGAGCAGTACTTC
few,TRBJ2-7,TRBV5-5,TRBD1,CASSSGTGWPYEQYF,TGTGCCAGCAGCTCTGGGACAGGTTGGCCCTACGAGCAGTACTTC
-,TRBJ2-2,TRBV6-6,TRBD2,CASSYRTSGDTGELFF,TGTGCCAGCAGTTACCGGACTAGCGGTGACACCGGGGAGCTGTTTTTT
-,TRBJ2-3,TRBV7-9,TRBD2,CASSFVAGLNTDTQYF,TGTGCCAGCAGCTTCGTAGCGGGACTCAACACAGATACGCAGTATTTT
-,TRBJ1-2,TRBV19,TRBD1,CASSPGGIGVYNYGYTF,TGTGCCAGTAGTCCAGGGGGCATCGGGGTTTATAACTATGGCTACACCTTC
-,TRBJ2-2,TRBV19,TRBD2,CASRGQGSMGLAGVWAGELFF,TGTGCCAGCCGAGGACAGGGAAGTATGGGACTAGCGGGAGTATGGGCCGGGGAGCTGTTTTTT
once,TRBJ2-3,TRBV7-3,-,CASSEGDTQYF,TGTGCCAGCAGTGAGGGAGATACGCAGTATTTT
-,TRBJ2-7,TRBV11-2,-,CASSLGTVVGEQYF,TGTGCCAGCAGCCTAGGGACCGTTGTCGGCGAGCAGTACTTC
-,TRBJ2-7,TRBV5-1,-,CASRSQVSGVSYEQYF,TGCGCCAGCAGGTCGCAGGTATCGGGGGTCTCCTACGAGCAGTACTTC
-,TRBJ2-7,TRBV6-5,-,CASGRTFSYEQYF,TGTGCCAGCGGCAGAACATTCTCCTACGAGCAGTACTTC
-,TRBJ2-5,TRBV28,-,CASTIGPPGLSAETQYF,TGTGCCAGCACCATTGGACCCCCGGGTTTGTCAGCAGAGACCCAGTACTTC
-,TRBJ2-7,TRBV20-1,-,CSAEARTLQYF,TGCAGTGCAGAGGCCCGGACGTTGCAGTACTTC
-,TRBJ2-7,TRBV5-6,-,CASSYIRTGEGYEQYF,TGTGCCAGCAGCTATATTCGCACAGGGGAGGGTTACGAGCAGTACTTC
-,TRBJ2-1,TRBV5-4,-,CASSLDQSEQFF,TGTGCCAGCAGCTTGGACCAATCAGAGCAGTTCTTC
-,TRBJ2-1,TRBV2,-,CASTRGGTMGNEQFF,TGTGCCAGCACCCGGGGTGGAACGATGGGCAATGAGCAGTTCTTC
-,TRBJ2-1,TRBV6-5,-,CASTYRVSSYNEQFF,TGTGCCAGCACCTACCGGGTGAGCTCCTACAATGAGCAGTTCTTC
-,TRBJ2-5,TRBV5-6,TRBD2,CASSLSSGVGETQYF,TGTGCCAGCAGCTTGTCTAGCGGGGTGGGAGAGACCCAGTACTTC
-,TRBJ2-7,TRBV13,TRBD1,CASSYGTGVGEQYF,TGTGCCAGCAGCTACGGGACAGGGGTGGGGGAGCAGTACTTC
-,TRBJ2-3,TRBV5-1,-,CASSLGENTQYF,TGCGCCAGCAGCTTGGGGGAAAATACGCAGTATTTT
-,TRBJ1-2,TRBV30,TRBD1,CAWSLNPGQSGSTYTF,TGTGCCTGGAGTCTAAACCCGGGACAGTCGGGAAGTACCTACACCTTC
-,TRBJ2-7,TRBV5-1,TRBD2,CASSTTSSRTYEQYF,TGCGCCAGCAGCACGACTAGCTCAAGGACCTACGAGCAGTACTTC
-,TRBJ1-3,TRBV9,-,CASSVQSSGNTIYF,TGTGCCAGCAGCGTACAGAGCTCTGGAAACACCATATATTTT
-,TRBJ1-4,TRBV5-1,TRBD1,CASSLVGQANEKLFF,TGCGCCAGCAGCTTGGTAGGACAGGCTAATGAAAAACTGTTTTTT
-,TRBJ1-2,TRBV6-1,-,CASSEAVRWVYGYTF,TGTGCCAGCAGTGAAGCAGTCCGCTGGGTCTATGGCTACACCTTC
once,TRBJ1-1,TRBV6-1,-,CASSAHGSVTEAFF,TGTGCCAGCAGTGCCCATGGGTCGGTAACTGAAGCTTTCTTT